These 23 T cell receptor beta chains came from one sample sequenced in a study of vaccination and CD4 T cells after COVID-19 (dated by TCRdb to between 2021 and 2024). The sample's treatment or condition label is to be understood as: approximately 9-day PBMC culture with coronavirus spike peptide pools or control peptides (ViraFEST assay). What these receptors recognize is not known. Libraries were constructed by PCR. TCRdb shows the sequencer as Illumina iSeq 100. TCR sequencing of DNA from cultured CD4+ T cells used the Oncomine TCR Beta short-read assay at the Johns Hopkins FTIC core. In-frame beta chains were kept once TCRdb had trimmed the public reads at Q25 with fastp and called clones with MiXCR. Merged by CDR3 protein, the rows form single entries marked with the most common genes and DNA. The table for this sample lists around 16,000 distinct CDR3 sequences; around 79% of them were counted only once. The top ten hold over 9% of the sample.

This specimen consisted of CD4+ T cells from blood, cultured in vitro, obtained after SARS-CoV-2 vaccination. These receptors all come from a human donor who received a COVID-19 vaccine.

The V call is TRBV5-1, the J call TRBJ2-7; 9 bases are shared with TRBD2. CDR1 and CDR2 from the germline V gene are SGHRS and YFSETQ. The CDR3 has 16 residues. The V and J ends lost 0 bases and 5 bases, in that order; junction bases with no gene match: 9. This CDR3 reads CASSLESGGGAHEQYF. The CDR3 DNA reads TGCGCCAGCAGCTTGGAATCAGGCGGGGGGGCACACGAGCAGTACTTC.

This clonotype has only a few counts. The rearrangement joins TRBV27 to TRBJ2-5, with D maybe TRBD2 (6 bases). Germline CDR1 reads MNHEY; CDR2 reads SMNVEV (reference sequence). The CDR3 consists of 17 residues. Trimming took off 4 bases at V and 0 bases at J, with 18 bases between the two ends. The CDR3 region has the DNA TGTGCCAGCAGTTCCTCCTACCGCGGGGACTACCAAGAGACCCAGTACTTC. This encodes CASSSSYRGDYQETQYF.

The chain recombines TRBV6-5 with TRBJ1-2, with 9 bases matching TRBD1. J lost 8 bases, V lost 2 bases, and 6 bases had no gene match. Germline lookup yields CDR1 MNHEY and CDR2 SVGAGI. The CDR3 has 14 amino acids. CDR3 nucleotide sequence: TGTGCCAGCAGTTACGAGGGACAGGGTACCGGCTACACCTTC. It encodes CASSYEGQGTGYTF.

The V and J genes are TRBV27 and TRBJ2-7; no clear D gene. Germline CDR1 reads MNHEY; CDR2 reads SMNVEV (reference sequence). CDR3 length: 12 amino acids. Trimming pared 6 bases from V and 7 bases from J, leaving 13 bases between. DNA of the CDR3: TGTGCCAGCAGCAAAAAGGTTCGGGAGCAGTACTTC. Amino acids: CASSKKVREQYF.

The chain carries TRBV6-4 and TRBJ2-3; 7 nucleotides line up with TRBD2. This CDR3 region has 15 residues. V was pared by 0 bases and J by 2 bases, with 2 bases of the junction left unmatched. Germline V gives CDR1 MRHNA, CDR2 SNTAGT. The CDR3 coding sequence is TGTGCCAGCAGTGACTCGGGACTACCCACAGATACGCAGTATTTT. It codes for CASSDSGLPTDTQYF.

The gene calls are TRBV7-6 and TRBJ2-5; D not certain. Germline CDR1 SGHVS, CDR2 FNYEAQ. V was trimmed by 6 bases and J by 5 bases, leaving 13 bases between them. The CDR3 spans 13 residues. The CDR3 bases are TGTGCCAGCAGGTACAGCCTAGGGGAGACCCAGTACTTC. Translating gives CASRYSLGETQYF.

The chain is built from TRBV2 and TRBJ1-2; no definite D call. Germline loops: CDR1 SNHLY, CDR2 FYNNEI. The CDR3 consists of 11 residues. Trimming removed 5 bases from V and 3 bases from J, with 4 bases in between. The CDR3 sequence: CASSSDYGYTF. The CDR3 bases are TGTGCCAGCAGTTCAGACTATGGCTACACCTTC.

This clonotype has more than one count but fewer than ten. The chain has TRBV7-8 and TRBJ2-5; 7 bases map to TRBD2. CDR1 SGHVS and CDR2 FQNEAQ come from the germline V gene. The V and J ends lost 1 base and 1 base, in that order; junction bases with no gene match: 3. The CDR3 spans 15 residues. CDR3 region: CASSLVTGGQETQYF. The CDR3, as DNA: TGTGCCAGCAGCTTAGTAACGGGGGGCCAAGAGACCCAGTACTTC.

As to this clonotype: At one end the junction does not follow the germline gene, possibly because of a read error. The chain links TRBV20-1 to TRBJ2-3; 9 bases are a match to TRBD2. Germline assignment: CDR1 DFQATT and CDR2 SNEGSKA (reference sequence). The CDR3 covers 15 residues. The CDR3 here is CSARVGGGATGTQYF. The CDR3 bases are TGCAGTGCTAGAGTCGGCGGGGGGGCGACAGGTACGCAGTATTTT.

V and J are TRBV24-1 and TRBJ1-2, with 7 bases fitting TRBD1. V shed 4 bases, J shed 3 bases, and the junction held 4 bases outside the gene matches. Looked up from germline, CDR1 is KGHDR and CDR2 is SFDVKD. The CDR3 totals 14 residues. CDR3 bases: TGTGCCACCAGTGAAACAGGGGTGGACTATGGCTACACCTTC. It yields the protein CATSETGVDYGYTF.

CDR3 sequence (DNA): TGTGCCAGCAGTGAGCTGACGGAGGAAGCTTTCTTT. As protein: CASSELTEEAFF. This rearrangement joins TRBV6-1 to TRBJ1-1; D uncertain. V lost 3 bases and J 8 bases, leaving 10 bases between the germline ends. Per the germline V gene, CDR1 is MNHNS and CDR2 is SASEGT. The CDR3 is 12 residues long.

The rearrangement joins TRBV6-5 to TRBJ2-4; 10 bases line up with TRBD1. The J segment lost 1 base and the V segment lost 4 bases, leaving 7 bases of the junction unmatched. The CDR3 sequence is 17 residues long. The germline CDR1 and CDR2 sequences are MNHEY and SVGAGI. The CDR3 region is CASSLKTGGQAKNIQYF. The DNA of the CDR3 is TGTGCCAGCAGTTTGAAGACAGGGGGCCAGGCCAAAAACATTCAGTACTTC.

The J gene is TRBJ2-2, the V gene TRBV19, with D hard to call. Germline V CDR1 and CDR2: LNHDA, SQIVND (reference sequence). This CDR3 has 13 residues. The ends were cut back, 7 bases at V and 0 bases at J, with 6 bases in the middle. The CDR3 loop is CASIPSNTGELFF. CDR3 nucleotide sequence: TGTGCCAGTATCCCCTCGAACACCGGGGAGCTGTTTTTT. The variable domain in full, with the rest retrieved from reference TRBV19 and TRBJ2-2, is DGGITQSPKYLFRKEGQNVTLSCEQNLNHDAMYWYRQDPGQGLRLIYYSQIVNDFQKGDIAEGYSVSREKKESFPLTVTSAQKNPTAFYLCASIPSNTGELFFGEGSRLTVL.

The chain is built from TRBV19 and TRBJ1-6; 7 bases line up with TRBD1. The CDR3 has 15 residues. Germline V gene data show CDR1 as LNHDA and CDR2 as SQIVND (reference sequence). With V trimmed by 5 bases and J by 5 bases, 6 bases remained unmatched. CDR3 DNA: TGTGCCAGTAGTGCCAGGGGGGCTAATAATTCACCCCTCCACTTT. Translating gives CASSARGANNSPLHF. Combining the CDR3 with reference TRBV19 and TRBJ1-6 gives the whole variable domain DGGITQSPKYLFRKEGQNVTLSCEQNLNHDAMYWYRQDPGQGLRLIYYSQIVNDFQKGDIAEGYSVSREKKESFPLTVTSAQKNPTAFYLCASSARGANNSPLHFGNGTRLTVT.

This chain links TRBV6-1 with TRBJ1-1, with TRBD1 matching over 7 bases. The V gene end was trimmed by 7 bases and the J gene end by 8 bases; junction bases not matched to a gene: 7. The CDR3 has 12 residues. Germline CDR1 is MNHNS and CDR2 is SASEGT. CDR3 nucleotide sequence: TGTGCCAGCACCCGGACAGGAGACGAAGCTTTCTTT. Protein: CASTRTGDEAFF.

The chain carries TRBV2 and TRBJ1-2; 8 positions match TRBD1. After removal of 10 bases from V and 0 bases from J, the junction contained 13 bases not matched to a gene. The CDR3 totals 16 residues. CDR1 SNHLY and CDR2 FYNNEI come from the germline V gene. The CDR3: CATPRRSRGPNYGYTF. The CDR3 bases are TGTGCCACCCCAAGGCGGAGCAGGGGGCCTAACTATGGCTACACCTTC.

The chain carries TRBV20-1 and TRBJ2-3; no definite D call. CDR1 is DFQATT and CDR2 is SNEGSKA in the germline V gene (reference sequence). CDR3 length: 14 residues. V was clipped by 1 base and J by 1 base, with 9 bases between them. DNA of the CDR3: TGCAGTGCTAGAGTCTCCGCGGGCACAGATACGCAGTATTTT. It translates to CSARVSAGTDTQYF.

The chain carries TRBV5-4 and TRBJ1-1, with a weak D call TRBD1 (6 bases). V lost 0 bases and J 1 base, leaving 19 bases between the germline ends. Germline V gives CDR1 SGHNT, CDR2 YYREEE (reference sequence). CDR3 length: 18 residues. The CDR3 sequence: CASSLVRLQGPRNTEAFF. The DNA of the CDR3 is TGTGCCAGCAGCTTGGTGCGGTTACAGGGTCCTAGGAACACTGAAGCTTTCTTT.

This chain connects TRBV20-1 to TRBJ1-2, with D perhaps TRBD1 (5 bases). V lost 3 bases and J 3 bases, leaving 17 bases between the germline ends. The CDR3 sequence is 15 residues long. Germline V gives CDR1 DFQATT, CDR2 SNEGSKA (reference sequence). The CDR3 reads CSASRGEEGDYGYTF. Here the CDR3 DNA reads TGCAGTGCTAGTCGGGGGGAGGAGGGCGACTATGGCTACACCTTC.

This rearrangement joins TRBV25-1 to TRBJ2-7, with D unclear. V lost 3 bases to trimming and J lost 0 bases, with 12 bases between them. The CDR3 runs 15 residues. Germline V lookup: CDR1 MGHDK, CDR2 SYGVNS. The CDR3 DNA follows: TGTGCCAGCAGTGATCCAGGACGGAACTCCTACGAGCAGTACTTC. This encodes CASSDPGRNSYEQYF.

The chain links TRBV24-1 to TRBJ2-5; 7 positions match TRBD1. V lost 1 base, J lost 1 base, and 2 bases stayed unmatched. The germline V gene has CDR1 KGHDR and CDR2 SFDVKD. There are 15 residues in the CDR3. The CDR3 reads CATSDLRQGQETQYF. CDR3 nucleotides: TGTGCCACCAGTGATTTAAGACAGGGCCAAGAGACCCAGTACTTC.

The chain carries TRBV30 and TRBJ1-2; no clear D. V lost 0 bases to trimming and J lost 14 bases, with 16 bases between them. CDR1 is GTSNPN, CDR2 SVGIG, per germline (reference sequence). This CDR3 contains 12 residues. CDR3: CAWSVLNRQGTF. CDR3 nucleotide sequence: TGTGCCTGGAGTGTACTGAACCGGCAAGGTACCTTC.

This clonotype occurred a few times. The chain combines TRBV19 with TRBJ1-1, with D maybe TRBD1 (6 bases). V dropped 5 bases and J dropped 7 bases, with 17 bases sitting between them. The CDR3 length is 14 residues. The germline V gene encodes CDR1 LNHDA and CDR2 SQIVND (reference sequence). CDR3 sequence: CASSPQGLSGEAFF. As DNA, the CDR3 is TGTGCCAGTAGTCCTCAGGGGCTAAGTGGTGAAGCTTTCTTT.